This T cell receptor beta chain derives from a study of early T cells in non-severe SARS-CoV-2 infection. Background on the study: Whole-blood bulk RNA, unsorted, was sequenced, and chains were unpaired. Whole-study results and caveats: Anti-spike CD8 responses were favored by VDJdb matching, which missed private and CD4 specificities.

Unmatched junction bases numbered 16, after V lost 5 bases and J lost 4 bases. There are 17 residues in the CDR3. Per the germline V gene, CDR1 is SGHAT and CDR2 is FQNNGV. This clonotype was observed at least ten times. Antigen: not known. Individual cDNA molecules received unique molecular identifiers during library preparation. TCRdb re-called the 5' RACE reads through MiXCR, storing one row per CDR3 protein. Here the sample spans under 60,000 distinct CDR3 sequences, less than 9.5% being singletons. This sample comprised whole blood, obtained at baseline. The chain uses TRBV11-2 and TRBJ2-7; 8 nucleotides agree with TRBD2. The receptor's source is an adult who was a healthcare worker with PCR-confirmed SARS-CoV-2 infection or an uninfected control (not recorded which). The CDR3 coding sequence is TGTGCCAGCAGCCGTAATCGGCGAGCGGGAGAAGGTTACGAGCAGTACTTC. Translation: CASSRNRRAGEGYEQYF.